This T cell receptor (beta chain) was profiled in a study of graft-versus-host responses after intestinal transplantation. Across the study: Each transplant was multivisceral, liver-intestinal, or isolated intestinal.

In regard to this clone: Its antigen is unknown.

The data were produced by immunoSEQ multiplex PCR, yet TCRdb's version contains in-frame clones alone and is incomplete. The table includes 11,000 to 15,000 clones, just under 95% detected once. Regarding the study as a whole: Among recipient marrow samples, GvH clones were found; some appeared first in ileum or blood. Where graft-donor T cell macrochimerism was present, patients had high graft-versus-host to host-versus-graft clonal ratios in allografts.

The sequence was collected from a human patient who received an intestinal transplant, so some T cells may come from the graft donor. The specimen was PBMCs, collected 9 days after transplant.

DNA of the CDR3: TGTGCCAGCAGCGCCCAGGGGTTGTTTGGCAATGAGCAGTTCTTC. Translation: CASSAQGLFGNEQFF. The chain links TRBV9 to TRBJ2-1, with D possibly matching TRBD1 (6 bases). Trimming cost V 3 bases and J 6 bases, with 16 bases left between them. CDR3 size: 15 residues. CDR1 and CDR2 from the germline V gene are SGDLS and YYNGEE.